These 24 T cell receptor beta chains were all obtained from the same sample, sequenced in a study of blood T cell repertoires in COVID-19. Data came from immunoSEQ multiplex PCR; TCRdb stores just in-frame clones and leaves some out. The data hold some 100,000 clones, with 70% to 80% observed a single time. The sample comprised peripheral blood. These TCRs come from a man between 70 and 80 years old with active or convalescent COVID-19.

This rearrangement joins TRBV24-1 to TRBJ2-3; 9 bases are a match to TRBD2. The germline CDR1 and CDR2 sequences are KGHDR and SFDVKD. The length of the CDR3 is 15 residues. V lost 5 bases, J lost 2 bases, and 4 bases stayed unmatched. In DNA form, the CDR3 reads TGTGCCACCAGTGTCGCTAGCGGGATCACAGATACGCAGTATTTT. Translated, it gives CATSVASGITDTQYF.

The chain joins TRBV30 to TRBJ2-3, with TRBD2 matching over 7 bases. Germline lookup yields CDR1 GTSNPN and CDR2 SVGIG (reference sequence). V lost 2 bases and J lost 10; bases outside the gene matches: 12. CDR3 length: 14 amino acids. DNA for the CDR3: TGTGCCTGGAGTCCAGGACTAGTACGGTTGGCGCAGTATTTT. This sequence encodes CAWSPGLVRLAQYF.

This chain links TRBV6-5 with TRBJ1-1, with D uncertain. Germline V gene data show CDR1 as MNHEY and CDR2 as SVGAGI. V lost 4 bases, J lost 1 base, and 10 bases lay in between. The CDR3 sequence is 14 residues long. CDR3 residues: CASSFRGKNTEAFF. The CDR3 DNA follows: TGTGCCAGCAGTTTCAGAGGGAAGAACACTGAAGCTTTCTTT.

The chain employs TRBV5-1 and TRBJ2-7; TRBD1 is a possible D gene (6 bases). The V end lost 0 bases, the J end lost 5 bases, and 9 bases lay between the germline ends. The CDR3 loop spans 13 amino acids. Germline loops: CDR1 SGHRS, CDR2 YFSETQ. The CDR3 protein is CASSLGQGNEQYF. The CDR3 region has the DNA TGCGCCAGCAGCTTGGGCCAGGGGAACGAGCAGTACTTC.

V and J are TRBV3-1 (or the pseudogene TRBV3-2) and TRBJ2-2; a weak D match, TRBD1 (6 bases). This CDR3 comprises 14 residues. Germline values: CDR1 LGHDT, CDR2 YNNKEL (reference sequence). V was trimmed by 2 bases and J by 6 bases, leaving 10 bases between them. The CDR3 spells CASSQHTGSGELFF. The CDR3 nucleotides read TGTGCCAGCAGCCAACACACAGGGTCCGGGGAGCTGTTTTTT.

The chain links TRBV21-1 to TRBJ2-2; TRBD2, the D gene given by the table, was not confirmed from the DNA. TRBV21-1 is reported as a pseudogene. The CDR3 totals 14 residues. The CDR3 loop reads CAGGREGLTGELFF. CDR3 in DNA: TGTGCCGGGGGTAGGGAGGGTTTAACCGGGGAGCTGTTTTTT.

The sample holds one count of this clone. The chain employs TRBV6-2 or TRBV6-3 and TRBJ2-2, with 8 bases that match TRBD1. Per the germline V gene, CDR1 is MNHEY and CDR2 is SVGEGT. This CDR3 contains 16 residues. J gave up 3 bases and V 8 bases, and 11 bases lay outside the gene matches. The CDR3 DNA is TGTGCCAGCCGCCACCGGGACAGGATGTACACCGGGGAGCTGTTTTTT. Protein product: CASRHRDRMYTGELFF.

This chain links TRBV11-2 with TRBJ2-7, with a possible D match to TRBD1 (5 bases). Germline CDR1 reads SGHAT; CDR2 reads FQNNGV. Trimming pared 4 bases from V and 7 bases from J, leaving 8 bases between. The CDR3 spans 11 residues. The CDR3 reads CASSSGLEQYF. CDR3 nucleotides: TGTGCCAGCAGCTCAGGGTTAGAGCAGTACTTC.

The J gene is TRBJ2-7, the V gene TRBV4-1, with D perhaps matching TRBD1 (5 bases). The V gene lost 1 base and the J gene lost 9 bases, with 22 bases spanning the gap. Per the germline V gene, CDR1 is MGHRA and CDR2 is YSYEKL. The CDR3 is made up of 16 amino acids. The CDR3 here is CASSQVSVHSLQGQYF. The CDR3 nucleotides are TGCGCCAGCAGCCAAGTCTCGGTTCACAGCCTCCAGGGGCAGTACTTC.

V and J are TRBV4-1 and TRBJ1-2; TRBD1 matches at 9 bases. The V and J ends lost 0 bases and 4 bases, in that order; junction bases with no gene match: 6. Germline V gives CDR1 MGHRA, CDR2 YSYEKL. The CDR3 sequence is 16 residues long. CDR3 protein: CASSQDTGGLSYGYTF. The CDR3 bases are TGCGCCAGCAGCCAAGACACAGGGGGCTTAAGCTATGGCTACACCTTC.

The chain carries TRBV3-1 (or the pseudogene TRBV3-2) and TRBJ1-2, with TRBD1 matching 9 bases. Germline CDR1 is LGHDT and CDR2 is YNNKEL (reference sequence). The CDR3 covers 13 residues. After removal of 7 bases from V and 8 bases from J, the junction contained 8 bases not matched to a gene. CDR3 residues: CASNLQGAGGYTF. Here the CDR3 DNA reads TGTGCCAGCAACCTACAGGGGGCAGGGGGCTACACCTTC.

The rearrangement uses TRBV10-3 and TRBJ1-6; 9 bases map to TRBD1. The germline V gene encodes CDR1 ENHRY and CDR2 SYGVKD. The trim removed 6 bases at V and 10 bases at J, leaving 10 bases unmatched. This CDR3 is built from 15 residues. CDR3 in DNA: TGTGCCATCAGCGACCCGGGACAGGGAAACTCACCCCTCCACTTT. Its translation is CAISDPGQGNSPLHF.

This clone was detected once. The chain links TRBV7-3 to TRBJ2-7; D is possibly TRBD2 (6 bases). Germline V gene lookup returns CDR1 SGHTA and CDR2 FQGTGA. The CDR3 runs 14 residues. V lost 4 bases and J lost 7, with 17 bases in between. The CDR3 is CASSYDGLSLEQYF. In DNA, the CDR3 is TGTGCCAGCAGCTATGACGGACTATCGCTTGAGCAGTACTTC.

This clone was detected once. The CDR3 loop reads CATSDLPGPRETQYF. CDR3 coding DNA: TGTGCCACCAGTGACCTACCAGGGCCCAGAGAGACCCAGTACTTC. This sequence joins TRBV24-1 and TRBJ2-5; a weak D match, TRBD1 (5 bases). V was pared by 4 bases and J by 4 bases, with 15 bases between. The CDR3 loop spans 15 amino acids. Germline CDR1 KGHDR, CDR2 SFDVKD.

Ten or more counts support this clone. DNA for the CDR3: TGTGCCAGCAGTGTCCAGGGAATGAGAGGAAACACCATATATTTT. Translation: CASSVQGMRGNTIYF. The gene calls are TRBV9 and TRBJ1-3, with D possibly TRBD1 on 5 matching bases. Trimming left V 5 bases short and J 4 bases short, with 16 bases between. This CDR3 contains 15 residues. Germline V gives CDR1 SGDLS, CDR2 YYNGEE. The whole variable domain, remainder taken from reference TRBV9 and TRBJ1-3, is DSGVTQTPKHLITATGQRVTLRCSPRSGDLSVYWYQQSLDQGLQFLIQYYNGEERAKGNILERFSAQQFPDLHSELNLSSLELGDSALYFCASSVQGMRGNTIYFGEGSWLTVV.

This clone was seen only a few times. The rearrangement links TRBV5-1 to TRBJ2-1, with 7 bases matching TRBD1. With 2 bases clipped from V and 0 bases from J, the junction kept 5 bases outside the gene matches. Per the germline V gene, CDR1 is SGHRS and CDR2 is YFSETQ. The CDR3 runs 16 residues. The CDR3 DNA reads as TGCGCCAGCAGCTTAGGGGGCCCGAGCTCCTACAATGAGCAGTTCTTC. Its protein product is CASSLGGPSSYNEQFF.

This clone has a handful of counts. At one end, the junction sequence differs from germline, possibly due to a read error. The chain employs TRBV19 and TRBJ1-5; D is undetermined. This CDR3 has 14 residues. CDR1 LNHDA and CDR2 SQIVND come from the germline V gene (reference sequence). CDR3 sequence reads: CASTAGSQNRPQHF. In DNA, the CDR3 is TGTGCCAGTACCGCCGGGAGTCAGAATCGGCCCCAGCATTTT.

The chain combines TRBV9 with TRBJ2-7, with TRBD2 matching over 11 bases. Trimming took 0 bases from V and 4 from J; bases not matched to a gene: 6. The germline V gene encodes CDR1 SGDLS and CDR2 YYNGEE. The CDR3 spans 16 residues. The CDR3 coding sequence is TGTGCCAGCAGCGTAGACGTGACTAGCGGGATGTACGAGCAGTACTTC. This translates into CASSVDVTSGMYEQYF.

This sequence joins TRBV5-1 and TRBJ1-1; 12 positions match TRBD1. CDR3 size: 14 residues. The junction had 2 bases not matched to a gene; V was cut back by 4 bases and J by 4 bases. Germline V gene lookup returns CDR1 SGHRS and CDR2 YFSETQ. CDR3 in amino acids: CASSPGQGATEAFF. CDR3 DNA sequence: TGCGCCAGCAGCCCGGGACAGGGGGCCACTGAAGCTTTCTTT.

This chain joins TRBV20-1 and TRBJ2-7, with a weak D call TRBD2 (6 bases). The CDR3 is made up of 15 amino acids. Germline loops: CDR1 DFQATT, CDR2 SNEGSKA (reference sequence). Trimming left V 3 bases short and J 2 bases short, with 17 bases between. The CDR3 DNA reads TGCAGTGCTAGTTCCTCCGCGGGGCCACCCTACGAGCAGTACTTC. Its translation is CSASSSAGPPYEQYF.

This chain joins TRBV18 and TRBJ2-7; 7 nucleotides line up with TRBD1. Trimming removed 6 bases from V and 6 bases from J; junction bases left unmatched: 11. Germline CDR1 KGHSH, CDR2 LQKENI. The CDR3 loop spans 14 amino acids. The CDR3, as DNA: TGTGCCAGCTCTGCCGAGGGGGCGGCCGGCGAGCAGTACTTC. Its protein product is CASSAEGAAGEQYF.

In its sample, this clone was seen once. J is TRBJ1-5 and V is TRBV28; D is undetermined. CDR3 size: 13 residues. V lost 6 bases to trimming and J lost 5 bases, with 11 bases between them. Per germline, CDR1 MDHEN and CDR2 SYDVKM. CDR3 sequence: CASSAAGDQPQHF. For the CDR3, the DNA is TGTGCCAGCAGCGCCGCCGGGGATCAGCCCCAGCATTTT. Filled out from reference TRBV28 and TRBJ1-5, the complete variable domain reads DVKVTQSSRYLVKRTGEKVFLECVQDMDHENMFWYRQDPGLGLRLIYFSYDVKMKEKGDIPEGYSVSREKKERFSLILESASTNQTSMYLCASSAAGDQPQHFGDGTRLSIL.

This clone was seen just once. The CDR3 region is CASSVGAGITYEQYF. The CDR3 coding sequence is TGTGCCAGCAGCGTAGGGGCGGGGATCACCTACGAGCAGTACTTC. The genes are TRBV9 and TRBJ2-7, with D perhaps matching TRBD2 (6 bases). CDR3 length: 15 amino acids. Trimming cost V 0 bases and J 2 bases, with 12 bases left between them. Germline values: CDR1 SGDLS, CDR2 YYNGEE.

The rearrangement links TRBV7-9 to TRBJ2-2; 9 nucleotides match TRBD1. CDR3 size: 16 residues. V lost 6 bases and J lost 5; bases outside the gene matches: 10. In germline, CDR1 is SEHNR, CDR2 FQNEAQ (reference sequence). The CDR3 bases are TGTGCCAGCAGGACGAAACCGGGACAGGGTACCGGGGAGCTGTTTTTT. This gives the protein CASRTKPGQGTGELFF.